This TCR beta chain originates from a study of blood T cells in healthy people across ages. The study, taken as a whole, reports: Diversity figures derived from one million T cells were judged to underestimate the true value.

Staff drew roughly 10 milliliters of peripheral blood from each donor. On this clonotype itself: Its target is unknown.

Next came a second PCR, run for 7 to 11 cycles, which used a sample-barcoded 5' primer along with a J-beta primer mix. TCRdb processed the 5' RACE reads anew with MiXCR; each CDR3 protein has one entry. The sample carries about 800,000 distinct CDR3 sequences, 20% to 30% recorded once. Another study also made use of these data, one on T cells of mothers and their children. That study adds: Related mother-child pairs showed slightly, non-significantly higher overlap than unrelated pairs.

Sequencing was performed on blood. This receptor was obtained from a boy younger than 18 in good health.

The CDR3 coding sequence is TGCAGTGCTAGTAAGGGGACCCACGAGACCCAGTACTTC. Translation: CSASKGTHETQYF. The chain combines TRBV20-1 with TRBJ2-5; possibly TRBD1 or TRBD2 for D (5 bases each). The CDR3 consists of 13 residues. Germline CDR1 DFQATT, CDR2 SNEGSKA (reference sequence). V was cut by 3 bases and J by 5 bases, with 13 bases left in between.